One and the same sample provided the 22 T cell receptor beta chains below, sequenced in a study of blood T cell repertoires in COVID-19. The table came from immunoSEQ multiplex PCR; TCRdb's copy has only in-frame clones and leaves some out. Seen here are approximately 70,000 clones, around 90% observed once, and the top ten hold around 9%. The sample was peripheral blood. The receptors shown here come from a human donor in a cohort sampled during active COVID-19.

The chain couples TRBV27 to TRBJ2-7; 11 nucleotides agree with TRBD2. The germline V gene encodes CDR1 MNHEY and CDR2 SMNVEV (reference sequence). J gave up 9 bases and V 0 bases, and 10 bases lay outside the gene matches. There are 16 residues in the CDR3. The CDR3 loop is CASSLSWTSGSRGQYF. The CDR3 DNA follows: TGTGCCAGCAGTTTATCTTGGACTAGCGGGTCCCGAGGGCAGTACTTC.

This CDR3 is CASSNQGESNYGYTF. The CDR3, as DNA: TGCGCCAGCAGCAATCAGGGGGAATCTAACTATGGCTACACCTTC. The chain carries TRBV10-2 and TRBJ1-2, with 7 bases that match TRBD1. Looked up from germline, CDR1 is WSHSY and CDR2 is SAAADI. The CDR3 spans 15 residues. With V trimmed by 6 bases and J by 0 bases, 7 bases remained unmatched.

The genes are TRBV19 and TRBJ2-5; TRBD1 matches at 9 bases. The CDR3 extends over 16 amino acids. Germline loops: CDR1 LNHDA, CDR2 SQIVND (reference sequence). With 5 bases clipped from V and 3 bases from J, the junction kept 10 bases outside the gene matches. The CDR3 DNA reads as TGTGCCAGTAGTCTATACCCGGGACAGGGAGAAGAGACCCAGTACTTC. As protein: CASSLYPGQGEETQYF.

In its sample, this clone was seen once. The genes are TRBV10-1 and TRBJ1-1; no clear D. The CDR3 spans 14 residues. Germline V gene data show CDR1 as WNHNN and CDR2 as SYGVQD (reference sequence). The V and J ends lost 3 bases and 10 bases respectively, with 18 bases between them. Here the CDR3 reads CASSEPSRLEPAFF. The CDR3, as DNA: TGCGCCAGCAGTGAACCCTCGAGGCTCGAACCAGCTTTCTTT.

V usage is TRBV18 and J usage is TRBJ1-4; the D gene is possibly TRBD1 (6 bases). The V end was cut by 4 bases, the J end by 0 bases, with 6 bases between. This CDR3 region has 14 residues. In germline, CDR1 is KGHSH, CDR2 LQKENI. The CDR3 is CASSQGATNEKLFF. The CDR3 bases are TGTGCCAGCTCACAGGGGGCAACTAATGAAAAACTGTTTTTT.

The CDR3, as DNA: TGTGCCAGCAGCCAAGCGGGTTCGCTCGGACTAGTCTTCAACGAGCAGTACTTC. It translates to CASSQAGSLGLVFNEQYF. The rearrangement uses TRBV4-2 and TRBJ2-7; TRBD2 matches 7 bases. Losses at the gene ends were 1 base for V and 5 bases for J; bases not matched to a gene: 17. Germline CDR1 and CDR2: LGHNA and YNFKEQ. CDR3 length: 18 residues.

The V and J genes are TRBV9 and TRBJ1-1, with D hard to call. Trimming pared 2 bases from V and 4 bases from J, leaving 9 bases between. This CDR3 region has 13 residues. Looked up from germline, CDR1 is SGDLS and CDR2 is YYNGEE. The CDR3 loop is CASSVAGSTEAFF. CDR3 DNA sequence: TGTGCCAGCAGCGTCGCGGGGAGCACTGAAGCTTTCTTT.

This rearrangement joins TRBV24-1 to TRBJ1-4; 8 nucleotides align to TRBD1. This CDR3 has 19 residues. V lost 4 bases and J lost 10; bases outside the gene matches: 22. Germline CDR1 KGHDR, CDR2 SFDVKD. The CDR3 bases are TGTGCCACCAGTGACTCCGGACAGGGAGGGATCGGCACTACTGGAAAACTGTTTTTT. Its translation: CATSDSGQGGIGTTGKLFF.

The V and J genes are TRBV5-6 and TRBJ2-7; no definite D call. Trimming took 2 bases from V and 1 from J, leaving 7 bases between them. The germline gives CDR1 SGHDT, CDR2 YYEEEE. This CDR3 has 13 amino acids. For the CDR3, the DNA is TGTGCCAGCAGCTTTTCCGGGTCCTACGAGCAGTACTTC. Protein sequence: CASSFSGSYEQYF.

This clone has only one observation. This chain connects TRBV7-2 to TRBJ1-4; the match to TRBD1 covers 7 bases. This CDR3 contains 14 residues. The trim removed 1 base at V and 8 bases at J, leaving 4 bases unmatched. In germline, CDR1 is SGHTA, CDR2 FQGNSA. CDR3 nucleotide sequence: TGTGCCAGCAGCTTAGGAGGGGGCGACGAAAAACTGTTTTTT. Translation: CASSLGGGDEKLFF.

The chain recombines TRBV7-3 with TRBJ1-2, with 7 positions matching TRBD1. The V gene's germline CDR1 is SGHTA and CDR2 FQGTGA. The CDR3 runs to 12 residues. With V trimmed by 5 bases and J by 8 bases, 5 bases remained unmatched. CDR3 in amino acids: CASSLGDRGYTF. The CDR3 bases are TGTGCCAGCAGCCTGGGGGACAGAGGCTACACCTTC.

The chain uses TRBV12-5 and TRBJ1-1; D call uncertain. V was cut by 2 bases and J by 3 bases, with 22 bases left in between. CDR1 LGHNT and CDR2 FRNRAP come from the germline V gene. This CDR3 comprises 18 residues. The CDR3, as DNA: TGTGCTAGTGGTTTGTCACCCCGAGTTGGGAGTGGTGACACTGAAGCTTTCTTT. It is translated as CASGLSPRVGSGDTEAFF.

This chain uses TRBV9 with TRBJ1-1; possibly TRBD1 for D (5 bases). This CDR3 spans 12 amino acids. The ends were cut back, 1 base at V and 14 bases at J, with 15 bases in the middle. Per germline, CDR1 SGDLS and CDR2 YYNGEE. This chain's CDR3 is CASSVQGGTVFF. DNA of the CDR3: TGTGCCAGCAGCGTACAGGGAGGGACGGTGTTCTTT.

This chain links TRBV9 with TRBJ1-1; 11 nucleotides match TRBD1. Unmatched junction bases numbered 0, after V lost 7 bases and J lost 4 bases. The CDR3 has 12 amino acids. Germline values: CDR1 SGDLS, CDR2 YYNGEE. CDR3 nucleotides: TGTGCCAGCGGGACAGGGGGCACTGAAGCTTTCTTT. Translation gives CASGTGGTEAFF.

V is TRBV7-2 and J is TRBJ2-7, with 10 bases that match TRBD2. The V gene end was trimmed by 2 bases and the J gene end by 7 bases; junction bases not matched to a gene: 11. The CDR3 covers 16 residues. Germline lookup yields CDR1 SGHTA and CDR2 FQGNSA. CDR3 nucleotide sequence: TGTGCCAGCAGCTTAATGCTAGCGGGGGCCCCCGGGGAGCAGTACTTC. This gives the protein CASSLMLAGAPGEQYF.

The chain joins TRBV6-2 or TRBV6-3 to TRBJ2-7, with 7 bases identical to TRBD1. The CDR3 has 16 residues. After removal of 0 bases from V and 0 bases from J, the junction contained 5 bases not matched to a gene. From germline, CDR1 is MNHEY and CDR2 SVGEGT. Here the CDR3 DNA reads TGTGCCAGCAGTTACTCCCGGGACAGTCTCTCCTACGAGCAGTACTTC. This sequence encodes CASSYSRDSLSYEQYF.

The J gene is TRBJ1-6, the V gene TRBV6-5, with no clear D. The CDR3 runs 14 residues. Germline-derived CDR1 and CDR2 are MNHEY and SVGAGI. With 2 bases removed from V and 6 bases from J, the gap between germline ends came to 8 bases. CDR3: CASSYGRLNSPLHF. Here the CDR3 DNA reads TGTGCCAGCAGTTACGGCAGACTTAATTCACCCCTCCACTTT.

The V gene is TRBV6-4, the J gene TRBJ1-6; D possibly corresponds to TRBD1 (5 bases). The CDR3 length is 16 residues. Deletions cut 9 bases from V and 4 bases from J, with 19 bases between. The germline gives CDR1 MRHNA, CDR2 SNTAGT. CDR3 in amino acids: CARIRQGLPYNSPLHF. The CDR3 coding sequence is TGTGCCAGGATTAGGCAGGGCCTACCTTATAATTCACCCCTCCACTTT.

The chain couples TRBV7-7 to TRBJ2-5; D is possibly TRBD2 (6 bases). V was clipped by 1 base and J by 2 bases, with 14 bases between them. The germline gives CDR1 SSHAT, CDR2 FNYEAQ (reference sequence). This CDR3 contains 16 residues. The CDR3 protein is CASSLGRLVAQETQYF. In DNA form, the CDR3 reads TGTGCCAGCAGCTTAGGCCGACTAGTGGCACAAGAGACCCAGTACTTC.

The chain has TRBV18 and TRBJ1-1, with TRBD1 matching over 7 bases. From germline, CDR1 is KGHSH and CDR2 LQKENI. This CDR3 spans 14 amino acids. V was clipped by 2 bases and J by 3 bases; unmatched bases: 3. CDR3 sequence: CASSPGTGDTEAFF. DNA of the CDR3: TGTGCCAGCTCACCAGGAACAGGGGACACTGAAGCTTTCTTT.

In its sample, this clone was seen once. The chain couples TRBV6-5 to TRBJ2-7; TRBD2 matches 8 bases. This CDR3 region has 14 residues. Germline V CDR1 and CDR2: MNHEY, SVGAGI. Trimming at V came to 5 bases and at J to 5 bases, leaving 8 bases not matched to a gene. The CDR3 here is CASSQGLAGHEQYF. The CDR3 DNA is TGTGCCAGCAGTCAGGGGCTAGCGGGCCACGAGCAGTACTTC.

The chain has TRBV12-3 or TRBV12-4 and TRBJ2-2; D gene ambiguous. The CDR3 runs 12 residues. V lost 11 bases to trimming and J lost 3 bases, with 10 bases between them. The CDR3 spells CALLRDTGELFF. CDR3 in DNA: TGTGCCCTCCTTAGAGACACCGGGGAGCTGTTTTTT.